This TCR beta chain was captured by sequencing in a study of beta chain features in type 1 diabetes. Whole-study findings and limits: High-TCR-expressing cells could be over-represented by cDNA sequencing. Among patients, naive, central memory and Treg TCRB repertoires appeared more similar than among healthy donors.

The authors reverse transcribed all of the isolated RNA, so sequencing captured expressed TCRB transcripts. The data were produced by immunoSEQ multiplex PCR, yet TCRdb's version contains in-frame clones alone and is incomplete. Among 900,000 or so clones listed, about a sixth were seen once. This clone was observed a few times. Its antigen is unknown. CD4+ naive, central memory, regulatory and stem cell-like memory cells were sorted via CD45RO/CCR7/CD25/CD127/CD95/CD27. J gave up 5 bases and V 4 bases, and 3 bases lay outside the gene matches. Germline CDR1 is SGHRS and CDR2 is YFSETQ. CDR3 size: 14 residues.

The J gene is TRBJ1-4, the V gene TRBV5-1, with TRBD1 identical over 9 bases. This receptor was taken from a woman aged 18-29 years in good health. The sample was naive CD4+ T cells from blood. The DNA for the CDR3 is TGCGCCAGCAGCGAGGGACAGGGCAATGAAAAACTGTTTTTT. This translates into CASSEGQGNEKLFF.